The source of this T cell receptor beta chain is a study of graft-versus-host responses after intestinal transplantation (dated by TCRdb to the early 2020s). About the full investigation: Recipients received multivisceral, liver-intestinal, or isolated intestinal transplants. Every recipient was given anti-thymocyte globulin induction, followed by about 3 years of maintenance tacrolimus and steroids. Bulk TCR-beta CDR3 sequencing was used to track graft-versus-host and host-versus-graft alloreactive T cell clones in the graft, circulation and bone marrow after intestinal transplantation. To identify alloreactive clones, pre-transplant mixed lymphocyte reaction products were sequenced and then compared with unstimulated pre-transplant donor and recipient T cells. The cohort enrolled around 25 intestinal transplant recipients including one retransplant, and a few patients lacking pretransplant specimens were excluded. Donor T cell macrochimerism was defined as a peak of at least 4% donor T cells among recipient peripheral blood mononuclear cells. Instead of going to the commercial service, samples from a few later patients were sequenced in-house on an Illumina MiSeq and processed with MiXCR.

The CDR3 starts with the cysteine, ends with the phenylalanine, and has 15 residues. The retained sequence is limited to the CDR3, 45 bases, with the frame set at the first base. Trimming removed 3 bases from V and 7 bases from J, leaving 18 bases between the germline ends. The germline V gene encodes CDR1 GTSNPN and CDR2 SVGIG (reference sequence). About this clone itself: Its cognate antigen has yet to be identified. No clone much larger than this one lies a single base away; base qualities are absent.

The time point label for this specimen denotes: cells obtained before transplantation from donor or recipient. CD3+CD4+ and CD3+CD8+ populations were FACS-sorted from unstimulated pre-transplant donor and recipient cells taken from spleen or lymph nodes. The investigation overall reported the following: Patients with donor T cell macrochimerism had high GvH to HvG T cell clonal ratios in their allografts. GvH clones were detected in recipient bone marrow, and some appeared earlier in ileal mucosa or blood, consistent with an intestinal mucosal origin. Early after transplant, declines in HvG clones were associated with peak levels of circulating GvH clones. Conclusions were limited by the relatively low number and heterogeneity of intestinal transplant patients.

Library preparation used the immunoSEQ multiplex PCR assay. For most patients, genomic DNA was isolated with the Qiagen DNeasy Blood and Tissue Kit and shipped frozen to Adaptive Biotechnologies for TCR sequencing. For most patients, genomic DNA was subjected to high-throughput TCR-beta CDR3 sequencing by Adaptive Biotechnologies. The source study handled its data this way. TCR sequencing data were retrieved from Adaptive's ImmunoSEQ software for about 17 patients, whereas a few other patients were processed with MiXCR and VDJtools. CD4 versus CD8 sorting errors were corrected by removing sequences found in both subsets at a frequency ratio below 5:1. CDR3 nucleotide sequences shared between donor and recipient were removed because the origin of such sequences could not be assigned. To be classed as alloreactive, a clone needed at least 2-fold expansion over unstimulated cells and a minimum CFSE-low frequency of 0.002% (template counts) or 0.001% (read counts). Clones were considered mappable if detected in sequenced pre-transplant spleen, lymph node, or MLR CFSE-low populations of the donor or recipient. The cumulative frequency of alloreactive clones was calculated as a percentage of all sequences, weighted by copy number. This is the immuneACCESS table as TCRdb keeps it, with only in-frame sequences that have V and J called. A part of the clones is gone; compared with another copy, unresolved V genes explain less than half, and the rest is unexplained. V and J calls and clone size are copied from that table; D and trimming were computed from the DNA. Counted in this sample were about 82,000 clones; 91% of them appeared once. The top ten constitute over 0.08% of the sample.

This clonotype was sampled from a human donor who received an intestinal transplant. The rearranged chain carries TRBV30 and TRBJ1-4, with TRBD1 tentatively as D gene (5 bases match). Specimen: unstimulated CD4+ T cells sorted from spleen or lymph node cells, collected before intestinal transplant. The CDR3 sequence is CAWRETVLMGEKLFF. In nucleotides, the sequence is TGTGCCTGGAGAGAGACAGTCCTAATGGGTGAAAAACTGTTTTTT.